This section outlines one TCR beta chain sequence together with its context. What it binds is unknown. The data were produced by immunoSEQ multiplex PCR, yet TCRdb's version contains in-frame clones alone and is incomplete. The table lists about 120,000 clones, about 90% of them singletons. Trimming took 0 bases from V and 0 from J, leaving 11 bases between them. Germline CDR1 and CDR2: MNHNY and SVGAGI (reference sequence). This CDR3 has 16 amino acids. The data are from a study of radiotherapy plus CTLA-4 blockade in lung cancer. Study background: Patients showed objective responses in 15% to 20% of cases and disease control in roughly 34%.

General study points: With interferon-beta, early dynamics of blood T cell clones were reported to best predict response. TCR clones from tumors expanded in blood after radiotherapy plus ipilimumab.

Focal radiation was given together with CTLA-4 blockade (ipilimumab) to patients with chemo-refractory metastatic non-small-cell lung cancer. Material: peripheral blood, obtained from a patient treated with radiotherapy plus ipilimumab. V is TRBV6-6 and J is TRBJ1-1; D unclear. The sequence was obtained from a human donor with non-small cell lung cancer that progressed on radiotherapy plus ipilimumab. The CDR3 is CASSYSRLPVNTEAFF. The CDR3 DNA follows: TGTGCCAGCAGTTACTCGAGACTCCCAGTGAACACTGAAGCTTTCTTT.